This is a list of T cell receptor beta chains from one sample in a study of T-cell reconstitution after alpha-beta-depleted transplantation in children. From the PCR reads, TCRdb called clonotypes with MiXCR, one entry per CDR3 protein. The sample contains 130,000 to 150,000 distinct CDR3 sequences, more than 8% of which appear only once. The source material was PBMCs, mostly from graft donor cells, sampled 180 days after TCRalphabeta/CD19-depleted stem cell transplant. The receptors shown here come from a female patient aged 2-15 years who had a stem cell transplant for congenital amegakaryocytic thrombocytopenia, so the T cells may come from the graft donor. The CDR3 runs from the conserved cysteine through the conserved F or W. A D gene is named only where the DNA matches it firmly. The size field is filled for only some rows; it gives once, few, many or a size class.

DNA	CDR3	size	V	D	J
TGTGCCAGCTCACCATCCTCTCGGAGCACTGAAGCTTTCTTT	CASSPSSRSTEAFF	many	TRBV18	-	TRBJ1-1
TGTGCCAGCAGTCTGCGGACACCCACTGGGGGACTGTTTTTT	CASSLRTPTGGLFF	many	TRBV28	-	TRBJ1-4
TGTGCCAGCAGTGGCGGACAGGCCCGTTTGTACAATGAGCAGTTCTTC	CASSGGQARLYNEQFF	-	TRBV2	TRBD1	TRBJ2-1
TGTGCCAGCTCACTAGATCTAGCGGGAGTTGCAGATACGCAGTATTTT	CASSLDLAGVADTQYF	-	TRBV18	TRBD2	TRBJ2-3
TGTGCCAGCAGCCAAGAGACAGGGGAAGGGGACATTCAGTACTTC	CASSQETGEGDIQYF	few	TRBV12-3/TRBV12-4	TRBD1	TRBJ2-4
TGCAGCGTTGGCCCGCGACAGCTCTCCGAGCAGTACTTC	CSVGPRQLSEQYF	many	TRBV29-1	-	TRBJ2-7
TGTGCCAGCAGTCACCAGACAGGGGAGGGTTCACCCCTCCACTTT	CASSHQTGEGSPLHF	-	TRBV6-5	TRBD1	TRBJ1-6
TGCAGTGCTAGACAGGCACCCTACGAGCAGTACTTC	CSARQAPYEQYF	many	TRBV20-1	-	TRBJ2-7
TGCTGCGCTAGAGTAAGGGATTCACTAGCGGTTTTTTACGAGCAGTACTTC	CCARVRDSLAVFYEQYF	few	TRBV20-1	TRBD2	TRBJ2-7
TGCAGTGCTAGATTGCCGGGACCGGGGGGGACCCAGTACTTC	CSARLPGPGGTQYF	few	TRBV20-1	TRBD2	TRBJ2-5
TGCAGTGCGGATCCGAACACTGAAGCTTTCTTT	CSADPNTEAFF	medium-sized	TRBV20-1	-	TRBJ1-1
TGCGCCAGCAGCTTGGCTAGGGGCCGCTCCTACGAGCAGTACTTC	CASSLARGRSYEQYF	many	TRBV5-1	-	TRBJ2-7
TGTGCCAGCAGTAGCTGGACGCCCCACAGCTCCTACGAGCAGTACTTC	CASSSWTPHSSYEQYF	few	TRBV6-1	-	TRBJ2-7
TGTGCCGGTACTAGCGGGGGGGCTGGGGATACGCAGTATTTT	CAGTSGGAGDTQYF	many	TRBV5-4	TRBD2	TRBJ2-3
TGTGCCAGCAGCCAAGATACTAGCGGATCAGATACGCAGTATTTT	CASSQDTSGSDTQYF	many	TRBV3-1	TRBD2	TRBJ2-3
TGTGCCAGCAGCGGACAGGGCCTCACCTATAATTCACCCCTCCACTTT	CASSGQGLTYNSPLHF	medium-sized	TRBV5-6	TRBD1	TRBJ1-6
TGTGCCAGCAGCCTTACTAGCGGTTACACAGATACGCAGTATTTT	CASSLTSGYTDTQYF	medium-sized	TRBV7-2	TRBD2	TRBJ2-3
TGTGCCAGCAGTTTGGACCCCAGGGATGAGCAGTTCTTC	CASSLDPRDEQFF	-	TRBV12-3/TRBV12-4	-	TRBJ2-1
TGTGCCAGCAGTTTCTCACTACTACAGGGGGAGTACTACGAGCAGTACTTC	CASSFSLLQGEYYEQYF	many	TRBV28	TRBD1	TRBJ2-7
TGCGCCAGCCGACAGGGGGCAAGCTCCTACGAGCAGTACTTC	CASRQGASSYEQYF	many	TRBV5-1	TRBD1	TRBJ2-7
TGCAGTGCTCAAAATATAGCGGGAGTAGGCACAGATACGCAGTATTTT	CSAQNIAGVGTDTQYF	few	TRBV20-1	TRBD2	TRBJ2-3
TGCAGTGCTAGGCCCAGGGCCGGGGCGTCCTATAATTCACCCCTCCACTTT	CSARPRAGASYNSPLHF	many	TRBV20-1	-	TRBJ1-6
TGCGCCAGCAGAATCAAAGAGACCCAGTACTTC	CASRIKETQYF	few	TRBV5-1	-	TRBJ2-5
TGTGCCAGCAGTGCCGACAGATTCCTGAGGGAAAAACTGTTTTTT	CASSADRFLREKLFF	many	TRBV28	-	TRBJ1-4
TGCAGTGCAGACTTTACAGGGGGCGAGCAGTACTTC	CSADFTGGEQYF	many	TRBV20-1	TRBD1	TRBJ2-7
TGTGCCAGCAGTTCAACCGGGAAGAACACTGAAGCTTTCTTT	CASSSTGKNTEAFF	many	TRBV12-3/TRBV12-4	-	TRBJ1-1
TGTGCCAGCAGCTTGGTGCCAGAAAGCGCAACTAATGAAAAACTGTTTTTT	CASSLVPESATNEKLFF	many	TRBV5-4	-	TRBJ1-4
TGTGCCTCGGGACAGGCAAACAATGAGCAGTTCTTC	CASGQANNEQFF	many	TRBV25-1	TRBD1	TRBJ2-1
TGTGCCAGCAGTTTTAGGGCGAGGGAAACTAGCGGGAATACTGAGCAGTTCTTC	CASSFRARETSGNTEQFF	once	TRBV12-3/TRBV12-4	TRBD2	TRBJ2-1
TGCAGTGCTTTAGGGGGACAGGCCCACAATGAGCAGTTCTTC	CSALGGQAHNEQFF	many	TRBV20-1	TRBD1	TRBJ2-1
TGTGCCAGCAGTGACCACGACATCGGCTACACCTTC	CASSDHDIGYTF	many	TRBV6-4	-	TRBJ1-2
TGTGCCATCAGCCCTCGGGACTTGGGTGAGACCCAGTACTTC	CAISPRDLGETQYF	-	TRBV5-8	-	TRBJ2-5
TGCAGCGGGACAGTCCCACCAAACACCGGGGAGCTGTTTTTT	CSGTVPPNTGELFF	many	TRBV29-1	-	TRBJ2-2
TGTGCCAGCAGTCCGCCGCAGGGGGCTAATGAAAAACTGTTTTTT	CASSPPQGANEKLFF	-	TRBV28	TRBD1	TRBJ1-4
TGTGCCAGCAGCTTGCCCTGGACAACCCGAGAGACCCAGTACTTC	CASSLPWTTRETQYF	many	TRBV7-9	-	TRBJ2-5
TGTGCCAGCAGCGACGACACGAGTGAAGCTTTCTTT	CASSDDTSEAFF	-	TRBV13	-	TRBJ1-1
TGCAGCGTTGAAGGGCATGACTATGGCTACACCTTC	CSVEGHDYGYTF	many	TRBV29-1	-	TRBJ1-2
TGCGCCAGCAGTGAGCAGTGGGAGCCCCAGCATTTT	CASSEQWEPQHF	-	TRBV10-2	-	TRBJ1-5
TGTGCCAACCAGTTACCTAGGAACACCGGGGAGCTGTTTTTT	CANQLPRNTGELFF	many	TRBV6-2/TRBV6-3	-	TRBJ2-2
TGTGCCAGCAGCCCCTCCGCAGGGGTAGGCTCACCCCTCCACTTT	CASSPSAGVGSPLHF	many	TRBV11-2	-	TRBJ1-6
TGTGCCAGCAGCTTAGCGCTAATGGGGGGCGAGCAGTACTTC	CASSLALMGGEQYF	-	TRBV7-6	-	TRBJ2-7
TGCGCCAGCAGCTTGGCCTCGGGGCTCTCTGGAAACACCATATATTTT	CASSLASGLSGNTIYF	few	TRBV5-1	-	TRBJ1-3
TGCGCCAGCAGCTTGGATGGGGCGCTCGGGGCAGGCCGAGACTATGGCTACACCTTC	CASSLDGALGAGRDYGYTF	few	TRBV5-1	-	TRBJ1-2
TGTGCCAGCTCACCAGGGACAGGGGGTGACTATGGCTACACCTTC	CASSPGTGGDYGYTF	few	TRBV18	TRBD1	TRBJ1-2
TGTGCCATCAGTGTTGGGGGTGTATTGCTGTTTTTT	CAISVGGVLLFF	many	TRBV10-3	-	TRBJ2-2
TGTGCCATCAGGGACAGCAGTTCCTACGAGCAGTACTTC	CAIRDSSSYEQYF	many	TRBV10-3	-	TRBJ2-7
TGTGCCAGCAGCTTCTCGAGTGGGAGGAGAACCTACAATGAGCAGTTCTTC	CASSFSSGRRTYNEQFF	many	TRBV7-8	-	TRBJ2-1
TGTGCCAGCAGCCCCCACCCCCAGTCTAGTGGCACAGATACGCAGTATTTT	CASSPHPQSSGTDTQYF	-	TRBV9	-	TRBJ2-3
TGTGCCAGCAATACCCATGGGGCCCAGGGCGGGAGGCTCTACGAGCAGTACTTC	CASNTHGAQGGRLYEQYF	-	TRBV6-1	TRBD2	TRBJ2-7
TGTGCCAGCAGCTTGGATAGGGGCCAGGGCGATCAGCCCCAGCATTTT	CASSLDRGQGDQPQHF	few	TRBV5-8	-	TRBJ1-5
TGTGCCAGCAGTTTACTTCCGGGAGTCTACGAGCAGTACTTC	CASSLLPGVYEQYF	-	TRBV28	-	TRBJ2-7
TGCAGTGCTAGTCGTGGGGTTTGGGGGTACGAAAAACTGTTTTTT	CSASRGVWGYEKLFF	many	TRBV20-1	-	TRBJ1-4
TGCAGCGTTGGGGGGGGGGTAGAAGATGAAAAACTGTTTTTT	CSVGGGVEDEKLFF	-	TRBV29-1	-	TRBJ1-4
TGCAGCGTTGTCCCGGGACTAGCGGGAGGGATGAGAGAGACCCAGTACTTC	CSVVPGLAGGMRETQYF	many	TRBV29-1	TRBD2	TRBJ2-5
TGTGCCAGCAGCGGTAGGGGGGAACCGGGACGTCAGTCCCACACCCTCCACTTT	CASSGRGEPGRQSHTLHF	many	TRBV9	-	TRBJ1-6